This TCR beta chain is from a study of shared clonotypes between healthy human individuals. Study-wide context: Three plates each covered CD4 naive and memory; CD8 naive two, CD8 memory one. General study points: Rarefaction showed sorted-subset sequencing was incomplete despite large depth.

Using around 200 ng DNA, tens of thousands of T cell genomes, the sorted-subset replicate PCRs were run. Some clones are missing from TCRdb's copy, which holds only in-frame ones; the method was immunoSEQ multiplex PCR. The data hold 1,400,000 or so clones, with 97% to 99% observed a single time. Germline V CDR1 and CDR2: SGHAT, FQNNGV. The CDR3 loop spans 16 amino acids. V shed 0 bases, J shed 3 bases, and the junction held 3 bases outside the gene matches. This clone was seen once. Its antigen is not identified. This chain connects TRBV11-2 to TRBJ2-7; 12 bases are a match to TRBD2. The sample was naive CD4+ T cells sorted from blood. Subset given: CD45RA+ positively selected. The TCR originated in a man aged 30 to 45 in good health. CDR3 residues: CASSLDRTSGIYEQYF. As DNA, the CDR3 is TGTGCCAGCAGCTTAGACCGGACTAGCGGGATCTACGAGCAGTACTTC.